These 9 T cell receptor beta chains originate from one sample sequenced in a study of immune heterogeneity within non-small cell lung tumors. With 32 V and 13 J primers, multiplex PCR amplified the TCR beta CDR3. MiXCR, applied by TCRdb to the multiplex PCR reads, yields one record per CDR3 protein. The sample yields roughly 9,900 distinct CDR3 sequences, less than 30% seen once. Bulk tumor genomic DNA, 500 to 600 ng per sample, was used as template. Taken during surgery, several biopsies per primary tumor were spaced as far apart as possible within the tumor mass. With untreated, newly diagnosed non-small cell lung cancer, the patients went on to undergo curative surgery. Sequenced input: lung tumor tissue. These receptor sequences come from a woman aged 60-70 years with non-small cell lung cancer.

This clonotype appeared many times. The chain carries TRBV25-1 and TRBJ2-1; D may be TRBD1 or TRBD2 (7 bases each). Germline-derived CDR1 and CDR2 are MGHDK and SYGVNS. This CDR3 region has 16 residues. Trimming stripped 10 bases from V and 0 bases from J, with 19 bases between. In DNA form, the CDR3 reads TGTGCCACCCTCAGGGGGGGGCGAAGCTCCTACAATGAGCAGTTCTTC. Translated, it gives CATLRGGRSSYNEQFF.

The sample holds a few counts of this clonotype. One end of the junction fails to match germline, which may point to a read error. This chain connects TRBV7-7 to TRBJ2-1; 11 bases line up with TRBD1. This CDR3 region has 13 residues. The V gene's germline CDR1 is SSHAT and CDR2 FNYEAQ (reference sequence). In DNA, the CDR3 is TGTGCTAGCAGTATGGGACAGGGGGTTGAGCAGTTCTTC. This codes for CASSMGQGVEQFF.

This clonotype was detected only a few times. This rearrangement joins TRBV11-2 to TRBJ2-3, with D unclear. Trimming left V 1 base short and J 2 bases short, with 16 bases between. CDR1 is SGHAT, CDR2 FQNNGV, per germline. The CDR3 consists of 17 residues. The CDR3 is CASSLVGLDGFTDTQYF. The DNA for the CDR3 is TGTGCCAGCAGCTTAGTGGGTCTGGACGGGTTCACAGATACGCAGTATTTT.

By share, this clonotype ranks as medium-sized. This chain links TRBV28 with TRBJ1-2; possible D gene TRBD1, 5 bases. The CDR3 consists of 14 residues. Germline V CDR1 and CDR2: MDHEN, SYDVKM. V lost 5 bases and J lost 4, with 14 bases in between. CDR3 DNA: TGTGCCAGCAGTCCGGAAGGGACCGCCTATGGCTACACCTTC. The encoded protein is CASSPEGTAYGYTF.

J is TRBJ2-2 and V is TRBV6-2 or TRBV6-3; 7 positions agree with TRBD2. CDR1 MNHEY and CDR2 SVGEGT come from the germline V gene. J was trimmed by 6 bases and V by 0 bases; bases with no gene match: 4. The CDR3 totals 15 residues. The DNA for the CDR3 is TGTGCCAGCAGTTACTCGAATCTAGCGGCCGGGGAGCTGTTTTTT. The encoded protein is CASSYSNLAAGELFF.

By share of the sample, this clonotype is medium-sized. The chain carries TRBV20-1 and TRBJ2-1; 15 nucleotides agree with TRBD2. There are 21 residues in the CDR3. Trimming at V came to 3 bases and at J to 4 bases, leaving 19 bases not matched to a gene. CDR1 is DFQATT and CDR2 is SNEGSKA in the germline V gene (reference sequence). The DNA of the CDR3 is TGCAGTGCTAGTGGGCGGGGACTAGCGGGAGGCCCATACTGGGCATACAATGAGCAGTTCTTC. Translation gives CSASGRGLAGGPYWAYNEQFF.

This clonotype came up a few times. A much larger clone differs from this one at a single base, so this may be a read error. The chain combines TRBV27 with TRBJ1-2; no clear D. The CDR3 is made up of 14 amino acids. Germline CDR1 and CDR2: MNHEY and SMNVEV (reference sequence). Here the CDR3 DNA reads TGTGCCAGCAGCTTGTCTGGGCAGGACTATGGCTACAGCTTC. Amino acid sequence: CASSLSGQDYGYSF.

By share, this clonotype counts as medium-sized. The V and J genes are TRBV27 and TRBJ2-3, with 8 bases that match TRBD1. V shed 6 bases, J shed 2 bases, and the junction held 4 bases outside the gene matches. There are 14 residues in the CDR3. CDR1 and CDR2 (germline): MNHEY, SMNVEV (reference sequence). The CDR3 DNA follows: TGTGCCAGCAGCAGGACAGGGACCACAGATACGCAGTATTTT. This sequence encodes CASSRTGTTDTQYF.

The chain couples TRBV2 to TRBJ2-4; 7 nucleotides agree with TRBD1. The CDR3 extends over 20 amino acids. Germline V gene lookup returns CDR1 SNHLY and CDR2 FYNNEI. Losses at the gene ends were 5 bases for V and 2 bases for J; bases not matched to a gene: 21. CDR3 sequence reads: CASSLTMTPGQVQPKNIQYF. As DNA, the CDR3 is TGTGCCAGCAGTCTTACGATGACCCCTGGACAGGTTCAGCCCAAAAACATTCAGTACTTC.